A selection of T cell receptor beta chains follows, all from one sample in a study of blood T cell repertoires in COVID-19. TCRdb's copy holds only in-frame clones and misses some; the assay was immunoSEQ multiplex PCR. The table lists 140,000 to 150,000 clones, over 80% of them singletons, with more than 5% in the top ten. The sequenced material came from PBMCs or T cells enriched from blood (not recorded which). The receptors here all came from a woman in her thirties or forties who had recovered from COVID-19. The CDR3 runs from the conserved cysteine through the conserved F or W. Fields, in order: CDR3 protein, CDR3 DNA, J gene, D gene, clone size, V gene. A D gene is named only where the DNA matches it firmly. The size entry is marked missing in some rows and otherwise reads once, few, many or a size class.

CDR3: CASSPSLVLTDTQYF; DNA: TGCGCCAGCAGCCCATCACTAGTCCTGACGGATACGCAGTATTTT; J: TRBJ2-3; D: .; size: .; V: TRBV4-1
CDR3: CASSYDRALSGNTIYF; DNA: TGTGCCAGCAGTTACGACAGGGCCCTCTCTGGAAACACCATATATTTT; J: TRBJ1-3; D: TRBD1; size: .; V: TRBV6-5
CDR3: CASSLTSGTSYEQYF; DNA: TGTGCCAGCAGCTTAACTAGCGGGACATCCTACGAGCAGTACTTC; J: TRBJ2-7; D: TRBD2; size: .; V: TRBV7-3
CDR3: CASSESAGTDNQPQHF; DNA: TGTGCCAGCAGCGAGTCGGCCGGGACAGATAATCAGCCCCAGCATTTT; J: TRBJ1-5; D: TRBD1; size: .; V: TRBV9
CDR3: CASSTNYNSPLHF; DNA: TGCGCCAGCAGCACAAACTATAATTCACCCCTCCACTTT; J: TRBJ1-6; D: .; size: .; V: TRBV5-1
CDR3: CASSPDSFDSPLHF; DNA: TGTGCCAGCAGCCCCGACAGCTTCGACTCACCCCTCCACTTT; J: TRBJ1-6; D: .; size: .; V: TRBV5-4
CDR3: CAWSTVRNEKLFF; DNA: TGTGCCTGGAGTACCGTGAGAAATGAAAAACTGTTTTTT; J: TRBJ1-4; D: .; size: .; V: TRBV30
CDR3: CASSSQSPSGAGGYGYTF; DNA: TGTGCCAGCTCATCTCAGAGCCCTTCAGGGGCAGGCGGCTATGGCTACACCTTC; J: TRBJ1-2; D: .; size: few; V: TRBV18
CDR3: CASSGDRGGYTF; DNA: TGTGCCAGCAGCGGGGACAGGGGAGGCTACACCTTC; J: TRBJ1-2; D: TRBD1; size: .; V: TRBV3-1/TRBV3-2
CDR3: CASSLAPRGEQYF; DNA: TGTGCCAGCAGCTTAGCACCCCGCGGCGAGCAGTACTTC; J: TRBJ2-7; D: .; size: .; V: TRBV7-2
CDR3: CASRATGLGGNTIYF; DNA: TGTGCCAGCAGAGCCACAGGTTTGGGTGGAAACACCATATATTTT; J: TRBJ1-3; D: .; size: .; V: TRBV27
CDR3: CASKGQVRHEQFF; DNA: TGTGCCAGCAAGGGACAGGTTCGCCATGAGCAGTTCTTC; J: TRBJ2-1; D: TRBD1; size: .; V: TRBV2
CDR3: CASSLGNRKGQGDAEAFF; DNA: TGTGCCAGCAGCTTAGGGAACCGGAAGGGACAGGGAGACGCTGAAGCTTTCTTT; J: TRBJ1-1; D: TRBD1; size: .; V: TRBV11-2
CDR3: CASRQTGNNQPQHF; DNA: TGTGCCAGCCGACAGACGGGTAACAATCAGCCCCAGCATTTT; J: TRBJ1-5; D: .; size: few; V: TRBV25-1
CDR3: CATGQTSSGNTIYF; DNA: TGTGCCACGGGACAGACGAGCTCTGGAAACACCATATATTTT; J: TRBJ1-3; D: TRBD1; size: .; V: TRBV10-3
CDR3: CASSRDRGYGYTF; DNA: TGTGCCAGCAGCCGGGACAGGGGCTATGGCTACACCTTC; J: TRBJ1-2; D: TRBD1; size: .; V: TRBV27
CDR3: CASSFDTGGRDNDHLSPLHF; DNA: TGTGCCAGCAGCTTTGATACAGGGGGTAGGGATAATGACCATCTTTCACCCCTCCACTTT; J: TRBJ1-6; D: TRBD1; size: .; V: TRBV7-8
CDR3: CASSLQTGPGGNTIYF; DNA: TGCGCCAGCAGCCTACAGACAGGGCCAGGTGGAAACACCATATATTTT; J: TRBJ1-3; D: TRBD1; size: .; V: TRBV5-1
CDR3: CASSPGLAGGEQFF; DNA: TGTGCCAGCAGCCCGGGACTAGCGGGAGGGGAGCAGTTCTTC; J: TRBJ2-1; D: TRBD2; size: .; V: TRBV13
CDR3: CASSIYGSSYNSPLHF; DNA: TGTGCCAGTAGTATCTACGGGAGCTCCTATAATTCACCCCTCCACTTT; J: TRBJ1-6; D: .; size: .; V: TRBV19
CDR3: CSVDRGREAVNEQFF; DNA: TGCAGCGTCGACAGGGGGCGGGAGGCAGTCAATGAGCAGTTCTTC; J: TRBJ2-1; D: TRBD1; size: .; V: TRBV29-1
CDR3: CASSPTGTGKYEQYF; DNA: TGTGCCAGCAGCCCTACCGGGACAGGGAAGTACGAGCAGTACTTC; J: TRBJ2-7; D: TRBD1; size: .; V: TRBV2
CDR3: CASSLAAGEETQYF; DNA: TGCGCCAGCAGCTTGGCGGCGGGGGAAGAGACCCAGTACTTC; J: TRBJ2-5; D: TRBD2; size: .; V: TRBV5-1
CDR3: CASSPIGQTRNSHNEQFF; DNA: TGTGCCAGCTCACCCATTGGCCAAACCAGGAATTCACACAATGAGCAGTTCTTC; J: TRBJ2-1; D: .; size: .; V: TRBV18
CDR3: CASSRDRVHEQYF; DNA: TGTGCCAGCTCCCGGGACAGGGTCCACGAGCAGTACTTC; J: TRBJ2-7; D: TRBD1; size: .; V: TRBV25-1
CDR3: CASSLGQGESNEQFF; DNA: TGCGCCAGCAGCCTGGGACAGGGGGAATCCAATGAGCAGTTCTTC; J: TRBJ2-1; D: TRBD1; size: .; V: TRBV5-1
CDR3: CASGPKTGIKDGYTF; DNA: TGTGCTAGTGGCCCCAAGACAGGGATTAAGGATGGCTACACCTTC; J: TRBJ1-2; D: TRBD1; size: .; V: TRBV12-5
CDR3: CASSHITSGGAYEQYF; DNA: TGCGCCAGCAGCCACATAACTAGCGGGGGGGCCTACGAGCAGTACTTC; J: TRBJ2-7; D: TRBD2; size: .; V: TRBV4-1
CDR3: CASSQGPVTGATYEQYF; DNA: TGCGCCAGCAGCCAAGGTCCTGTAACAGGGGCCACCTACGAGCAGTACTTC; J: TRBJ2-7; D: TRBD1; size: .; V: TRBV4-1
CDR3: CASSWGSGRQYF; DNA: TGTGCCAGCAGCTGGGGTAGCGGGCGCCAGTACTTC; J: TRBJ2-5; D: TRBD2; size: few; V: TRBV5-6
CDR3: CASSSQLGGAAEAFF; DNA: TGTGCCAGCAGCTCCCAGCTTGGGGGCGCAGCTGAAGCTTTCTTT; J: TRBJ1-1; D: .; size: .; V: TRBV11-2
CDR3: CASSLRFGRQGVNTEAFF; DNA: TGTGCCAGCAGTTTACGGTTCGGACGACAGGGCGTCAACACTGAAGCTTTCTTT; J: TRBJ1-1; D: TRBD1; size: once; V: TRBV28
CDR3: CASSPRAGIGVYEQYF; DNA: TGTGCCAGCAGCCCACGTGCAGGCATCGGTGTTTACGAGCAGTACTTC; J: TRBJ2-7; D: .; size: .; V: TRBV7-2
CDR3: CASSSLLPNTEAFF; DNA: TGTGCCAGCAGTTCCCTCCTACCGAACACTGAAGCTTTCTTT; J: TRBJ1-1; D: .; size: .; V: TRBV6-5
CDR3: CASSGAMGYEQYF; DNA: TGTGCCAGCAGCGGGGCCATGGGGTACGAGCAGTACTTC; J: TRBJ2-7; D: .; size: .; V: TRBV3-1/TRBV3-2
CDR3: CASSSTGDNSPLHF; DNA: TGTGCCAGCTCCTCGACAGGGGATAATTCACCCCTCCACTTT; J: TRBJ1-6; D: TRBD1; size: .; V: TRBV18
CDR3: CASSLAAVGGFRYGYTF; DNA: TGTGCCAGCAGCTTGGCCGCGGTAGGGGGCTTTCGGTATGGCTACACCTTC; J: TRBJ1-2; D: TRBD1; size: few; V: TRBV5-8
CDR3: CASSNRGQGAGTQYF; DNA: TGTGCCAGCAGTAACAGGGGACAGGGGGCCGGAACCCAGTACTTC; J: TRBJ2-5; D: TRBD1; size: .; V: TRBV2
CDR3: CASSYLAEGNTIYF; DNA: TGTGCCAGCAGTTACCTAGCAGAAGGAAACACCATATATTTT; J: TRBJ1-3; D: .; size: .; V: TRBV6-6
CDR3: CASRPHGGSNQPQHF; DNA: TGTGCCAGCAGACCCCATGGAGGGAGCAATCAGCCCCAGCATTTT; J: TRBJ1-5; D: .; size: .; V: TRBV7-2
CDR3: CASSITGTSDEQYF; DNA: TGTGCCAGCAGCATAACCGGGACTAGTGACGAGCAGTACTTC; J: TRBJ2-7; D: TRBD2; size: .; V: TRBV11-2
CDR3: CASTSRLVDNEQFF; DNA: TGTGCCAGCACGTCGCGCCTAGTGGACAATGAGCAGTTCTTC; J: TRBJ2-1; D: .; size: .; V: TRBV13
CDR3: CASSTGVGQYF; DNA: TGTGCCAGCAGTACAGGGGTGGGGCAGTACTTC; J: TRBJ2-7; D: TRBD1; size: .; V: TRBV6-5
CDR3: CASGLTSGRAHEQYF; DNA: TGTGCCAGCGGTCTAACTAGCGGGAGGGCCCACGAGCAGTACTTC; J: TRBJ2-7; D: TRBD2; size: .; V: TRBV27
CDR3: CASSRGLGYEQYF; DNA: TGTGCCAGCAGCAGAGGGTTGGGCTACGAGCAGTACTTC; J: TRBJ2-7; D: .; size: .; V: TRBV2
CDR3: CASSQSGSRTGELFF; DNA: TGTGCCAGCAGCCAGTCGGGGTCTCGTACCGGGGAGCTGTTTTTT; J: TRBJ2-2; D: .; size: .; V: TRBV5-5
CDR3: CASSSTTNTEAFF; DNA: TGTGCCAGCTCGTCGACAACGAACACTGAAGCTTTCTTT; J: TRBJ1-1; D: .; size: .; V: TRBV18
CDR3: CASKMIGESYEQYF; DNA: TGTGCCAGCAAAATGATCGGAGAATCCTACGAGCAGTACTTC; J: TRBJ2-7; D: .; size: once; V: TRBV5-6
CDR3: CASSEGQEPAYGYTF; DNA: TGCGCCAGCAGTGAGGGACAGGAGCCCGCTTATGGCTACACCTTC; J: TRBJ1-2; D: TRBD1; size: .; V: TRBV10-1
CDR3: CASSLAGGSDGYTF; DNA: TGTGCCAGCAGTTTGGCCGGCGGAAGTGATGGCTACACCTTC; J: TRBJ1-2; D: .; size: .; V: TRBV27
CDR3: CASSAGNRADNEKLFF; DNA: TGTGCCAGCAGCGCCGGAAACAGGGCCGATAATGAAAAACTGTTTTTT; J: TRBJ1-4; D: .; size: .; V: TRBV9
CDR3: CASSVDRGREKLFF; DNA: TGTGCCAGCAGCGTGGACAGGGGGCGTGAAAAACTGTTTTTT; J: TRBJ1-4; D: TRBD1; size: .; V: TRBV5-5
CDR3: CAWSVRTGGYTF; DNA: TGTGCCTGGAGTGTACGTACAGGAGGCTACACCTTC; J: TRBJ1-2; D: .; size: .; V: TRBV30
CDR3: CASSPGQGFTEAFF; DNA: TGTGCCAGTAGTCCGGGACAGGGGTTCACTGAAGCTTTCTTT; J: TRBJ1-1; D: TRBD1; size: .; V: TRBV19
CDR3: CASSIGGGSYEQYF; DNA: TGTGCCAGTAGTATAGGAGGCGGCTCCTACGAGCAGTACTTC; J: TRBJ2-7; D: .; size: .; V: TRBV19
CDR3: CASREGLYEQYF; DNA: TGTGCCAGCAGGGAGGGGCTCTACGAGCAGTACTTC; J: TRBJ2-7; D: .; size: .; V: TRBV6-6
CDR3: CASSGQSGETQYF; DNA: TGTGCCAGCTCAGGGCAGTCCGGAGAGACCCAGTACTTC; J: TRBJ2-5; D: .; size: .; V: TRBV18
CDR3: CASTSGQGGYEQYF; DNA: TGTGCCAGCACTTCGGGACAGGGAGGGTACGAGCAGTACTTC; J: TRBJ2-7; D: TRBD1; size: many; V: TRBV6-5
CDR3: CASSLNAGGASAEAFF; DNA: TGTGCCAGCAGCTTAAACGCAGGGGGCGCGAGCGCTGAAGCTTTCTTT; J: TRBJ1-1; D: TRBD1; size: once; V: TRBV7-2